This T cell receptor beta chain was sequenced in a study of cytomegalovirus exposure and HLA in healthy donors. General study points: Cytomegalovirus association was assigned to under 200 TCR beta chains.

The data were produced by immunoSEQ multiplex PCR, yet TCRdb's version contains in-frame clones alone and is incomplete. The sample shows 230,000 or so clones, 88% of them seen only once. Comments on this clone: Antigen specificity is unknown.

This CDR3 is 18 amino acids long. V lost 0 bases and J lost 1, with 20 bases in between. Per the germline V gene, CDR1 is SGHRS and CDR2 is YFSETQ. The V and J genes are TRBV5-1 and TRBJ2-7; possible D gene TRBD2, 6 bases. This receptor was identified in a woman aged 18-29 years in good health and CMV-seronegative. The sample comprised PBMCs. The CDR3 bases are TGCGCCAGCAGCTTGGCGCCTACGGGGAGGAAATCTTCCTACGAGCAGTACTTC. Its translation is CASSLAPTGRKSSYEQYF.